This TCR beta chain was identified during a study of blood T cell repertoires in COVID-19. Across the study: PBMCs, B-cell-depleted T cells, or T cells were the source of the cDNA or gDNA that made up the material.

As handled by the study authors: Cell counts per sample came from amplifying reference gene primers. The repertoire was sequenced with immunoSEQ multiplex PCR; TCRdb's copy has only in-frame clones and lacks some. The V and J calls and the clone size are those of that table, but D and trimming were determined from the DNA. Of 400,000 or so clones in the sample, over 75% were seen once. Germline CDR1 reads MNHEY; CDR2 reads SVGEGT. There are 15 residues in the CDR3. V was pared by 5 bases and J by 8 bases, with 8 bases of the junction left unmatched. Among Cohort 3 donors, those recovered had two negative PCRs, clearance, or symptom resolution.

This chain uses TRBV6-2 or TRBV6-3 with TRBJ1-3; 11 nucleotides align to TRBD1. This receptor was identified in a man in his thirties or forties who had recovered from COVID-19. The sequencing input was PBMCs or T cells enriched from blood (not recorded which). Here the CDR3 DNA reads TGTGCCAGCAGTCCACGGACAGGGGGCGCGGACACCATATATTTT. Translated, it gives CASSPRTGGADTIYF.